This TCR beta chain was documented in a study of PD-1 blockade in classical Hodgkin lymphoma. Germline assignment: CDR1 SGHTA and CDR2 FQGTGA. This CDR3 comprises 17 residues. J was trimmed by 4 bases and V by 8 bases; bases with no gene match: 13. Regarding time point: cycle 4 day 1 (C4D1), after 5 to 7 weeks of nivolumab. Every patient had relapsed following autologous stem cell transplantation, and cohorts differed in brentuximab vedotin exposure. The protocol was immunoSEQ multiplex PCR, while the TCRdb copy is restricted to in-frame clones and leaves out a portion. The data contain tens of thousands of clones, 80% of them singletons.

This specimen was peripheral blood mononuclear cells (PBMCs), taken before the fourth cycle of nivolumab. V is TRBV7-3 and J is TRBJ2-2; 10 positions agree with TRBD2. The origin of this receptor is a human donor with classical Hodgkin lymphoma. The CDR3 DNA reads TGTGCCAGCGGGGTACCGAAGGGGACTAGCGTCACCGGGGAGCTGTTTTTT. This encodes CASGVPKGTSVTGELFF.